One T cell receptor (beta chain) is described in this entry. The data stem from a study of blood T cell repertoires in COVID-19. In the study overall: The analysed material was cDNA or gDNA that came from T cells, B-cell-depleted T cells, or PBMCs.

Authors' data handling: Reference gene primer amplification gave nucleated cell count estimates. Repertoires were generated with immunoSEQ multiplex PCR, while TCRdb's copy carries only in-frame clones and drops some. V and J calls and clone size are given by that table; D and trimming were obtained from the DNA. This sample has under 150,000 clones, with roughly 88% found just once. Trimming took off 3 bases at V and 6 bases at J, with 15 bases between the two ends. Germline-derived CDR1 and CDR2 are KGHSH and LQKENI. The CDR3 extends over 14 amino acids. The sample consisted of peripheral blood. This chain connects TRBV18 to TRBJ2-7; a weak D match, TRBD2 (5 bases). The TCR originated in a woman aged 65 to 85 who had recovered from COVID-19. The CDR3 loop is CASSPASLGGEQYF. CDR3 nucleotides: TGTGCCAGCTCACCTGCTTCCCTAGGAGGCGAGCAGTACTTC.